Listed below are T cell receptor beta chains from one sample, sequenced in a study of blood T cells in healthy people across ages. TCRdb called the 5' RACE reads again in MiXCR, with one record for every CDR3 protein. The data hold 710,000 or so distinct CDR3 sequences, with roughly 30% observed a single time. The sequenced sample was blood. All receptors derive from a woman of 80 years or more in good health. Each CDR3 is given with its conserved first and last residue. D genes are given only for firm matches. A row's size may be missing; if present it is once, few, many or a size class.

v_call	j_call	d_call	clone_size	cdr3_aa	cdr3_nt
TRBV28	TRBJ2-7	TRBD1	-	CASSWIAGTGGSYF	TGTGCCAGCAGTTGGATAGCTGGGACAGGGGGCTCGTACTTC
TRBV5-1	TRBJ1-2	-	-	CASSFGPASDYTF	TGCGCCAGCAGCTTCGGCCCGGCCTCTGACTACACCTTC
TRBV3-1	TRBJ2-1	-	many	CASSPAMNEQFF	TGTGCCAGCAGCCCTGCAATGAATGAGCAGTTCTTC
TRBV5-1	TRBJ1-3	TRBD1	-	CASRTGTGSGNTIYF	TGCGCCAGCAGAACCGGGACAGGGAGTGGAAACACCATATATTTT
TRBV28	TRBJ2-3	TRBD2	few	CASPPSRGGGDTQYF	TGTGCCAGCCCTCCCTCCCGGGGGGGCGGAGATACGCAGTATTTT
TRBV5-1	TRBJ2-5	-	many	CASSSPGLGRETQYF	TGCGCCAGCAGCTCCCCGGGACTGGGAAGGGAGACCCAGTACTTC
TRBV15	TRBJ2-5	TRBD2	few	CATNRGGAQETQYF	TGTGCCACAAACCGGGGGGGGGCCCAAGAGACCCAGTACTTC
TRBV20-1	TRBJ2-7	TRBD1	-	CSARGAFSGQGVHEQYF	TGCAGTGCTAGAGGGGCTTTCTCAGGACAGGGGGTCCACGAGCAGTACTTC
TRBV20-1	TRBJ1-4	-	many	CSARDLGGSNEKLFF	TGCAGTGCTAGAGATCTAGGGGGTTCAAATGAAAAACTGTTTTTT
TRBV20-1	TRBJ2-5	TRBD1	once	CSAKDRAGFETQYF	TGCAGTGCCAAGGACAGGGCCGGTTTCGAGACCCAGTACTTC
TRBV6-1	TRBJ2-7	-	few	CASSEGGAGREQYF	TGTGCCAGCAGTGAAGGAGGGGCAGGGCGCGAGCAGTACTTC
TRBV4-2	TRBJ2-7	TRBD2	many	CASSQTTPGLHWRGDYEQYF	TGTGCCAGCAGCCAGACGACTCCGGGACTACATTGGCGGGGCGACTACGAGCAGTACTTC
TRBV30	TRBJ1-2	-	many	CAWARQLPSGYTF	TGTGCCTGGGCCCGACAGCTCCCCAGTGGCTACACCTTC
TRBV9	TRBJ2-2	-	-	CASSPLRAAGLFF	TGTGCCAGCAGCCCCCTCCGCGCCGCGGGGCTGTTTTTT
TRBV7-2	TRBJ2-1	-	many	CASSLEGIAYSYNEQFF	TGTGCCAGCAGCTTAGAAGGGATCGCCTACTCCTACAATGAGCAGTTCTTC
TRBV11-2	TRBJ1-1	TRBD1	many	CASSLVPGQGNTEAFF	TGTGCCAGCAGCTTGGTTCCGGGACAGGGGAACACTGAAGCTTTCTTT
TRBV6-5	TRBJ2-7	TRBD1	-	CAGRPETGSSYNEQYF	TGTGCCGGCAGACCGGAGACAGGGAGCTCCTACAATGAGCAGTACTTC
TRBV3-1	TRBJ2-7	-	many	CASSSSDNPDEQYF	TGTGCCAGCAGCAGTTCGGACAATCCCGACGAGCAGTACTTC
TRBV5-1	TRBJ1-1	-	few	CASSPGGAGNTEAFF	TGCGCCAGCAGCCCGGGAGGGGCAGGGAACACTGAAGCTTTCTTT